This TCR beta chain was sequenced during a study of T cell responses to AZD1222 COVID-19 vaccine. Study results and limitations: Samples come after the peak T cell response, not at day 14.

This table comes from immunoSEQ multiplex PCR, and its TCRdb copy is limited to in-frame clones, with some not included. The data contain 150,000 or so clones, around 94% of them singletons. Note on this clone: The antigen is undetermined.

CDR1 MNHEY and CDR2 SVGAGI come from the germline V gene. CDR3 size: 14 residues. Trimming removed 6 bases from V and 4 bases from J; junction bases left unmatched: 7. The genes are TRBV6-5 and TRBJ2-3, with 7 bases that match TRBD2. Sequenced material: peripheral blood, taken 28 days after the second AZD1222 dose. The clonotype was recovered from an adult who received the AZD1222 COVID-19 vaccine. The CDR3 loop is CASRDGGSSDTQYF. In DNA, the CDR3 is TGTGCCAGCAGAGATGGCGGGAGTTCAGATACGCAGTATTTT.